This is a list of T cell receptor beta chains from one sample in a study of cytomegalovirus exposure and HLA in healthy donors. The assay was immunoSEQ multiplex PCR, and TCRdb's table has in-frame clones only and misses some. Of 150,000 to 170,000 clones in the sample, roughly 79% are singletons; the top ten hold 2.5% to 3%. What was sequenced was PBMCs. These receptors originate from a man aged 18 to 29 in good health and CMV-seronegative. CDR3s include the opening cysteine and the closing phenylalanine or tryptophan. A D gene is named only where the DNA matches it firmly. Clone size is given for some rows only: seen once, a few or many times, or a class if the clone is expanded.

j_call | cdr3_length | clone_size | d_call | v_call | cdr3_nt | cdr3_aa
TRBJ1-1 | 13 | NA | NA | TRBV30 | TGTGCCTGGAGTACAGGTTTAAACACTGAAGCTTTCTTT | CAWSTGLNTEAFF
TRBJ2-5 | 13 | few | NA | TRBV6-5 | TGTGCCAGCAGTGGACGGGGTGGAGAGACCCAGTACTTC | CASSGRGGETQYF
TRBJ1-3 | 14 | NA | NA | TRBV6-1 | TGTGCCAGCAGTGGGCAGGGTGATGGAAACACCATATATTTT | CASSGQGDGNTIYF
TRBJ2-7 | 14 | NA | NA | TRBV7-2 | TGTGCCAGCAGCCCCCACCCCAGCTCCTACGAGCAGTACTTC | CASSPHPSSYEQYF
TRBJ1-3 | 15 | NA | NA | TRBV11-2 | TGTGCCAGCAGCTTATATGGCGGTTCTGGAAACACCATATATTTT | CASSLYGGSGNTIYF
TRBJ1-1 | 14 | NA | NA | TRBV7-2 | TGTGCCAGCAGCTTAGCACAGGGTAACTTCGAAGCTTTCTTT | CASSLAQGNFEAFF
TRBJ1-5 | 19 | once | TRBD1 | TRBV4-2 | TGTGCCAGCAGCCAAGAACAGGGGGCTCTGATCTATAGCAATCAGCCCCAGCATTTT | CASSQEQGALIYSNQPQHF
TRBJ1-1 | 14 | NA | NA | TRBV4-1 | TGTGCCAGCAGCCTGGGGGGGGTGAACACTGAAGCTTTCTTT | CASSLGGVNTEAFF
TRBJ1-1 | 14 | few | TRBD1 | TRBV7-6 | TGTGCCAGCAGGCAATACAGGGGGAGCACTGAAGCTTTCTTT | CASRQYRGSTEAFF
TRBJ1-1 | 13 | NA | NA | TRBV5-8 | TGTGCCAGCAGCCGTGGGGCGAACACTGAAGCTTTCTTT | CASSRGANTEAFF
TRBJ1-1 | 17 | NA | NA | TRBV27 | TGTGCCAGCAGTCTCCACGGACGGTTGACTAAGTGGACTGAAGCTTTCTTT | CASSLHGRLTKWTEAFF
TRBJ2-1 | 14 | NA | TRBD1 | TRBV10-1 | TGCGCCAGCAGTTTTTCCGGGACAGGCAATGAGCAGTTCTTC | CASSFSGTGNEQFF
TRBJ1-5 | 14 | NA | NA | TRBV6-1 | TGTGCCAGCGAGAGACAGTCGAATAATCAGCCCCAGCATTTT | CASERQSNNQPQHF
TRBJ2-1 | 17 | NA | TRBD2 | TRBV2 | TGTGCCAGCAGTGGTGCCGGACTAGCGGGGGGCTACAATGAGCAGTTCTTC | CASSGAGLAGGYNEQFF
TRBJ2-7 | 14 | NA | TRBD1 | TRBV11-2 | TGTGCCAGCAGCCAGGGACAGGAAACCTACGAGCAGTACTTC | CASSQGQETYEQYF
TRBJ2-6 | 17 | NA | NA | TRBV5-1 | TGCGCCAGCAGCTTCGGGTCGACCAGGGCTGGGGCCAACGGCCTGACTTTC | CASSFGSTRAGANGLTF
TRBJ2-2 | 15 | NA | NA | TRBV2 | TGTGCCAGCACCCGTACAGGGTCCAACACCGGGGAGCTGTTTTTT | CASTRTGSNTGELFF
TRBJ2-3 | 16 | NA | TRBD2 | TRBV11-2 | TGTGCCAGCAGCTCCGGGACTAGCGGGGTAATAGATACGCAGTATTTT | CASSSGTSGVIDTQYF
TRBJ1-1 | 14 | NA | NA | TRBV5-1 | TGCGCCAGCAGCTCAGGACAGCTGAACACTGAAGCTTTCTTT | CASSSGQLNTEAFF
TRBJ2-5 | 14 | NA | NA | TRBV4-1 | TGCGCCAGCAGCCAAGTCTCACTCCAAGAGACCCAGTACTTC | CASSQVSLQETQYF
TRBJ1-2 | 14 | NA | NA | TRBV5-1 | TGCGCCAGCAAAAAGGAGGCCAGCAACTATGGCTACACCTTC | CASKKEASNYGYTF
TRBJ1-5 | 17 | few | NA | TRBV28 | TGTGCCAGCAGTTTTCCGGGGGGGGATTATAGCAATCAGCCCCAGCATTTT | CASSFPGGDYSNQPQHF